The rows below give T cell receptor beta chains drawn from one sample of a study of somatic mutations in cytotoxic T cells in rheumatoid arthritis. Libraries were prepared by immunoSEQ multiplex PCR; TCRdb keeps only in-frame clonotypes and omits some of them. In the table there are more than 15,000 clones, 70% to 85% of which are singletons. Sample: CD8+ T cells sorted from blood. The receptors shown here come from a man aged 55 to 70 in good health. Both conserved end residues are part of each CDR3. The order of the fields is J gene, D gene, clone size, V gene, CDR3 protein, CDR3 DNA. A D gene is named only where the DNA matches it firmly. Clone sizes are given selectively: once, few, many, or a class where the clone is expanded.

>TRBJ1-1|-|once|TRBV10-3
CAISESLYNTEAFF
TGTGCCATCAGTGAGTCCCTTTATAACACTGAAGCTTTCTTT
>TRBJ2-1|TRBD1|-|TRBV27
CASSYGTGAYNEQFF
TGTGCCAGCAGTTATGGGACAGGGGCATACAATGAGCAGTTCTTC
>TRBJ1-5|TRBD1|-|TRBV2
CASSKDRGQNQPQHF
TGTGCCAGCAGTAAAGACAGGGGCCAAAATCAGCCCCAGCATTTT
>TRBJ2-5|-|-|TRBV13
CASSLVTGMGETQYF
TGTGCCAGCAGCTTAGTAACAGGGATGGGGGAGACCCAGTACTTC
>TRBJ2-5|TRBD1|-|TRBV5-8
CASSFRTGQETQYF
TGTGCCAGCAGCTTTCGGACAGGACAAGAGACCCAGTACTTC
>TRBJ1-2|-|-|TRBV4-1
CASSHGTDYDYTF
TGCGCCAGCAGCCACGGGACGGACTATGACTACACCTTC
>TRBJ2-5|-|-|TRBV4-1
CASSQVFREGQETQYF
TGCGCCAGCAGCCAAGTATTCAGAGAGGGACAAGAGACCCAGTACTTC
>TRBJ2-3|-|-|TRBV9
CASSVVDRSTDTQYF
TGTGCCAGCAGCGTAGTAGATCGGAGCACAGATACGCAGTATTTT
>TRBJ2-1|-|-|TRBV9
CASSELGVSYNEQFF
TGTGCCAGCAGCGAGCTCGGGGTGTCCTACAATGAGCAGTTCTTC
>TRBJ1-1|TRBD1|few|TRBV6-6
CASSFQARQGDTEAFF
TGTGCCAGCAGTTTCCAGGCCAGACAGGGGGACACTGAAGCTTTCTTT
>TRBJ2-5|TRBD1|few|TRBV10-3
CAISESQGTGPETQYF
TGTGCCATCAGTGAGTCGCAGGGGACAGGGCCAGAGACCCAGTACTTC
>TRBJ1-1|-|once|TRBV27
CASSLSRDTEAFF
TGTGCCAGCAGTTTATCAAGAGACACTGAAGCTTTCTTT
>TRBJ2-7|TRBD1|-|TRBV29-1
CIKTGDRDSYEQYF
TGCATCAAAACAGGGGACAGGGACTCCTACGAGCAGTACTTC
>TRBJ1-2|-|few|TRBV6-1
CATKYYGYTF
TGTGCCACCAAATACTATGGCTACACCTTC
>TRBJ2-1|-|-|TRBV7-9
CASTPKTYHRGGRNEQFF
TGTGCCAGCACCCCAAAGACCTACCACCGTGGGGGCCGAAATGAGCAGTTCTTC
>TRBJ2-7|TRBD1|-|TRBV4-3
CASSQDWGGGGQGYEQYF
TGCGCCAGCAGCCAAGACTGGGGAGGAGGGGGACAGGGCTACGAGCAGTACTTC
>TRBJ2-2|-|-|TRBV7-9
CASTPRANTGELFF
TGTGCCAGCACCCCGAGGGCGAACACCGGGGAGCTGTTTTTT
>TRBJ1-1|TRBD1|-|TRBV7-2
CASSGRDRGILVTEAFF
TGTGCCAGCAGCGGCCGGGACAGGGGGATCTTGGTCACTGAAGCTTTCTTT
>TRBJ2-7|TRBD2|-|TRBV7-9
CASSVRTSGGGPEQYF
TGTGCCAGCAGCGTCCGGACTAGCGGGGGGGGGCCCGAGCAGTACTTC
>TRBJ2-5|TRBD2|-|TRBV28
CASSLGGGPQETQYF
TGTGCCAGCAGCCTCGGGGGGGGGCCGCAAGAGACCCAGTACTTC
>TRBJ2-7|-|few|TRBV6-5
CASSYSSGGYEQYF
TGTGCCAGCAGTTACTCCTCAGGGGGGTACGAGCAGTACTTC
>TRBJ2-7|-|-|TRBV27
CASSFTLAGAYEQYF
TGTGCCAGCAGTTTTACCCTGGCAGGGGCCTACGAGCAGTACTTC
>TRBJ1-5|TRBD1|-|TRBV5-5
CASSLIQGDNQPQHF
TGTGCCAGCAGCTTGATCCAGGGGGACAATCAGCCCCAGCATTTT
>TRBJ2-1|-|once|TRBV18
CASSANSGLYVYNEQFF
TGTGCCAGCTCAGCTAACAGCGGACTATACGTATACAATGAGCAGTTCTTC
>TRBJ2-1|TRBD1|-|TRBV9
CASSDATGGPNEQFF
TGTGCCAGCAGCGACGCGACAGGGGGCCCAAATGAGCAGTTCTTC
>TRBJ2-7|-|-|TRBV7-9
CASSHGTIFYEQYF
TGTGCCAGCAGCCACGGGACAATTTTTTACGAGCAGTACTTC
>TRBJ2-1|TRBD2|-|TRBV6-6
CASSYSPSGLFDEQFF
TGTGCCAGCAGTTACTCCCCTAGCGGGCTTTTCGATGAGCAGTTCTTC
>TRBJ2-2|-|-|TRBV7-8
CASSFSTGGAGELFF
TGTGCCAGCAGCTTTTCCACAGGGGGGGCCGGGGAGCTGTTTTTT
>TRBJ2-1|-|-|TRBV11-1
CASRPVGGWYNEQFF
TGTGCCAGCAGACCTGTGGGGGGTTGGTACAATGAGCAGTTCTTC
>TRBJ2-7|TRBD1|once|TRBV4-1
CASSRTAGRQGDEQYF
TGCGCCAGCAGCCGAACAGCGGGAAGACAGGGGGACGAGCAGTACTTC
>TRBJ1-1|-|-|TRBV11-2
CASSSNRAFF
TGTGCCAGCAGCTCTAATCGGGCTTTCTTT
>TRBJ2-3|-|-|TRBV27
CASSLSIGVRATDTQYF
TGTGCCAGCAGTTTATCGATAGGGGTCCGGGCGACAGATACGCAGTATTTT
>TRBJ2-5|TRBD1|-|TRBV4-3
CASSQDPGTGQETQYF
TGCGCCAGCAGCCAAGATCCGGGGACAGGGCAAGAGACCCAGTACTTC
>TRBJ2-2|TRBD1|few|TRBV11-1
CAEDRGVGELFF
TGTGCCGAAGACAGGGGGGTCGGGGAGCTGTTTTTT
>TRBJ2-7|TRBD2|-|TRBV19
CASSGLAGVYEQYF
TGTGCCAGTAGCGGACTAGCGGGAGTCTACGAGCAGTACTTC
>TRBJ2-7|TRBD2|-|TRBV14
CASSQSGLAGAYYEQYF
TGTGCCAGCAGCCAAAGTGGACTAGCGGGGGCTTATTACGAGCAGTACTTC
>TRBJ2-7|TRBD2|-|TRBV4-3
CASSQSLAGGYEQYF
TGCGCCAGCAGCCAAAGCCTAGCGGGAGGGTACGAGCAGTACTTC
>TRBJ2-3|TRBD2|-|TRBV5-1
CASSRRAGSPSNTQYF
TGCGCCAGCAGCCGAAGAGCGGGGAGCCCTTCGAATACGCAGTATTTT
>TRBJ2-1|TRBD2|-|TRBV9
CASSVGSGAFNEQFF
TGTGCCAGCAGCGTAGGGAGCGGGGCGTTTAATGAGCAGTTCTTC
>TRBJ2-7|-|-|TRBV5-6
CASSVSLSPYEQYF
TGTGCCAGCAGCGTGTCCTTATCCCCCTACGAGCAGTACTTC
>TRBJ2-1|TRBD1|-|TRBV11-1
CASSLPSIGTGVFNEQFF
TGTGCCAGCAGCTTACCATCCATCGGGACAGGGGTTTTTAATGAGCAGTTCTTC
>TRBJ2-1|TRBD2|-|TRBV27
CASSLRLAGVGEQFF
TGTGCCAGCAGTTTAAGGCTAGCGGGAGTGGGTGAGCAGTTCTTC
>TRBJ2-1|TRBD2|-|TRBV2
CASRGGISIYNEQFF
TGTGCCAGCAGGGGGGGGATTTCTATATACAATGAGCAGTTCTTC
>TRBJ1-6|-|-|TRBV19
CASSGGYSPLHF
TGTGCCAGTAGTGGGGGGTATTCACCCCTCCACTTT
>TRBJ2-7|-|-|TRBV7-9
CASSSRGGSYEQYF
TGTGCCAGCAGCTCGAGAGGGGGCTCCTACGAGCAGTACTTC
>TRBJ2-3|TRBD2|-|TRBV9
CASSAKSGSVLTDTQYF
TGTGCCAGCAGCGCAAAGAGCGGGAGTGTTCTCACAGATACGCAGTATTTT
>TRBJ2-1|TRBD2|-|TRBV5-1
CASSLGLAGIEQFF
TGCGCCAGCAGCTTGGGACTAGCGGGAATCGAGCAGTTCTTC
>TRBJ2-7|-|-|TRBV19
CASSMIFATISYEQYF
TGTGCCAGTAGTATGATCTTTGCTACGATCTCCTACGAGCAGTACTTC
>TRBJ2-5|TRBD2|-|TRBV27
CASSPSRTSKETQYF
TGTGCCAGCAGTCCTAGCCGGACTAGCAAAGAGACCCAGTACTTC